A few counts support the clone carrying this T cell receptor (beta chain). Its antigen is as yet unknown. The data were obtained in a study of T-cell memory formation after mild COVID-19. Across the whole study: There were largely donor-specific TCR clusters. Study-level points and caveats: While clones contracting from day 15 to 85 were balanced between CD4 and CD8, later expanders leaned CD4+.

MiXCR, run by TCRdb on the 5' RACE reads, gives a single entry per CDR3 protein. The sample lists some 490,000 distinct CDR3 sequences, approximately 18% occurring once. The ends were cut back, 4 bases at V and 7 bases at J, with 17 bases in the middle. The germline gives CDR1 SGHRS, CDR2 YFSETQ. The CDR3 is 14 amino acids. Input material: PBMCs or a T cell subset sorted from them (not recorded which). This chain joins TRBV5-1 and TRBJ1-1, with a weak D call TRBD1 (6 bases). The receptor was isolated from an adult woman who had mild COVID-19 (a few samples of this study predate the infection). Cell type and time point are not known. CDR3 in DNA: TGCGCCAGCAGCCGGAGGGGGTATGGCAGTGAAGCTTTCTTT. Amino acids: CASSRRGYGSEAFF.